A single sample gave rise to the 17 T cell receptor beta chains below, sequenced in a study of control samples from healthy donors and cancer patients. TCRdb's copy holds only in-frame clones and misses some; the assay was immunoSEQ multiplex PCR. The sample includes about 15,000 clones, 70% to 85% seen only once; the top ten take 17%. Sequenced: formalin-fixed, paraffin-embedded tissue. These receptors came from a female donor with lung cancer.

This rearrangement joins TRBV18 to TRBJ2-5, with 12 bases aligning to TRBD2. J was trimmed by 5 bases and V by 3 bases; bases with no gene match: 13. The CDR3 totals 18 residues. Germline V gene lookup returns CDR1 KGHSH and CDR2 LQKENI. The CDR3 here is CASSPNPSGGAQSETQYF. The CDR3 DNA reads as TGTGCCAGCTCACCGAATCCTAGCGGGGGGGCCCAATCGGAGACCCAGTACTTC.

The chain links TRBV5-6 to TRBJ1-1, with 11 bases matching TRBD1. In germline, CDR1 is SGHDT, CDR2 YYEEEE. The CDR3 has 16 amino acids. J was trimmed by 6 bases and V by 4 bases; bases with no gene match: 11. The CDR3 nucleotides are TGTGCCAGCAGCCCTAGGACAGGGGGCGGAGGAGCTGAAGCTTTCTTT. It codes for CASSPRTGGGGAEAFF.

The V gene is TRBV5-5, the J gene TRBJ2-1, with D hard to call. The CDR3 sequence is 15 residues long. Trimming shortened V by 4 bases and J by 3 bases, and 14 bases separated the two germline ends. CDR1 and CDR2 from the germline V gene are SGHKS and YYEKEE (reference sequence). In nucleotides, the CDR3 is TGTGCCAGCAGCCTGTACCTGGCTAGCTACAATGAGCAGTTCTTC. This encodes CASSLYLASYNEQFF.

The CDR3 bases are TGTGCCAGTAGTGGGAACACTGAAGCTTTCTTT. This sequence encodes CASSGNTEAFF. The chain combines TRBV19 with TRBJ1-1; D unresolved. CDR1 and CDR2 from the germline V gene are LNHDA and SQIVND (reference sequence). The V end lost 5 bases, the J end lost 1 base, and 2 bases lay between the germline ends. This CDR3 is built from 11 residues.

The rearrangement uses TRBV4-1 and TRBJ1-2, with D unclear. Germline V lookup: CDR1 MGHRA, CDR2 YSYEKL. This CDR3 contains 14 residues. V shed 3 bases and J shed 4 bases, with 12 bases lying between them. CDR3 amino acids: CASSQQTGLYGYTF. CDR3 bases: TGCGCCAGCAGCCAGCAGACCGGCCTCTATGGCTACACCTTC.

The chain combines TRBV2 with TRBJ1-6; TRBD1 matches at 9 bases. V was clipped by 7 bases and J by 7 bases; unmatched bases: 5. This CDR3 is built from 14 residues. Germline V gene data show CDR1 as SNHLY and CDR2 as FYNNEI. CDR3 sequence: CASTIQGANSPLHF. The CDR3 nucleotides are TGTGCCAGCACAATACAGGGGGCGAATTCACCCCTCCACTTT.

This clone was detected once. The genes are TRBV30 and TRBJ2-2, with TRBD2 matching over 10 bases. The CDR3 extends over 15 amino acids. With 6 bases clipped from V and 4 bases from J, the junction kept 8 bases outside the gene matches. Germline V gene lookup returns CDR1 GTSNPN and CDR2 SVGIG (reference sequence). Here the CDR3 reads CACASGSMGTGELFF. The CDR3, as DNA: TGTGCCTGTGCTAGCGGGAGCATGGGCACCGGGGAGCTGTTTTTT.

The V gene is TRBV10-3, the J gene TRBJ1-2, with D unresolved. Germline V gene data show CDR1 as ENHRY and CDR2 as SYGVKD. The CDR3 sequence is 13 residues long. Trimming stripped 3 bases from V and 8 bases from J, with 13 bases between. Here the CDR3 DNA reads TGTGCCATCAGTGATGGCCGCCCGACGGGCTACACCTTC. Translating it yields CAISDGRPTGYTF.

The rearrangement joins TRBV2 to TRBJ1-1, with TRBD1 as a possible D gene (5 bases). Germline assignment: CDR1 SNHLY and CDR2 FYNNEI. The length of the CDR3 is 14 residues. The ends were cut back, 6 bases at V and 0 bases at J, with 11 bases in the middle. This CDR3 is CASRVGRMNTEAFF. Here the CDR3 DNA reads TGTGCCAGCAGAGTGGGACGGATGAACACTGAAGCTTTCTTT.

The chain joins TRBV29-1 to TRBJ1-3; D is ambiguous. This CDR3 contains 12 residues. Germline V gene lookup returns CDR1 SQVTM and CDR2 ANQGSEA. Trimming shortened V by 3 bases and J by 0 bases, and 3 bases separated the two germline ends. The CDR3 region is CSVDGSGNTIYF. For the CDR3, the DNA is TGCAGCGTTGACGGCTCTGGAAACACCATATATTTT.

V is TRBV7-2 and J is TRBJ2-4; D not resolved. In germline, CDR1 is SGHTA, CDR2 FQGNSA. V gave up 0 bases and J gave up 2 bases, with 5 bases separating them. CDR3 length: 14 residues. The CDR3 spells CASSLAESKNIQYF. DNA of the CDR3: TGTGCCAGCAGCTTAGCGGAATCCAAAAACATTCAGTACTTC.

Sample share makes this clone medium-sized. The V call is TRBV7-9, the J call TRBJ2-3; 12 nucleotides line up with TRBD2. Germline CDR1 and CDR2: SEHNR and FQNEAQ (reference sequence). V lost 4 bases, J lost 2 bases, and 7 bases stayed unmatched. This CDR3 spans 17 amino acids. In nucleotides, the CDR3 is TGTGCCAGCAGCTCCAGACTAGCGGGGGCGACCACAGATACGCAGTATTTT. As protein: CASSSRLAGATTDTQYF.

The chain links TRBV25-1 to TRBJ1-1; D is uncertain. Germline V gene lookup returns CDR1 MGHDK and CDR2 SYGVNS. V gave up 0 bases and J gave up 10 bases, with 12 bases separating them. The CDR3 has 13 residues. CDR3 residues: CASSEYRRDGAFF. The CDR3 nucleotides read TGTGCCAGCAGTGAATATAGGCGCGACGGAGCTTTCTTT.

V is TRBV23-1 and J is TRBJ2-2; unclear D gene. TRBV23-1 is recorded as an ORF, its role being uncertain. Trimming shortened V by 9 bases and J by 1 base, and 15 bases separated the two germline ends. The CDR3 totals 15 residues. The CDR3 region has the DNA TGCGCCAGGTCCCTTTCAAAAGGGAACACCGGGGAGCTGTTTTTT. Its translation: CARSLSKGNTGELFF.

This clone was detected only a few times. The sample holds other DNA sequences that translate to the same CDR3. The chain couples TRBV5-1 to TRBJ2-3, with TRBD2 matching over 7 bases. Germline assignment: CDR1 SGHRS and CDR2 YFSETQ. CDR3 length: 16 residues. J gave up 1 base and V 4 bases, and 9 bases lay outside the gene matches. The CDR3 is CASSEERSGGTDTQYF. DNA for the CDR3: TGCGCCAGCAGCGAAGAGAGAAGCGGGGGCACAGATACGCAGTATTTT.

The rearrangement uses TRBV27 and TRBJ1-1, with D hard to call. CDR1 is MNHEY, CDR2 SMNVEV, per germline (reference sequence). Trimming left V 3 bases short and J 1 base short, with 9 bases between. CDR3 length equals 14 residues. CDR3 DNA sequence: TGTGCCAGCAGTTTTATGGGCCAGAACACTGAAGCTTTCTTT. It yields the protein CASSFMGQNTEAFF.

The chain has TRBV6-5 and TRBJ1-2, with 7 bases lining up with TRBD1. The junction had 4 bases not matched to a gene; V was cut back by 10 bases and J by 2 bases. Germline V lookup: CDR1 MNHEY, CDR2 SVGAGI. The CDR3 covers 12 residues. Written as DNA, the CDR3 is TGTGCCACTTCAGGGGGAAACTATGGCTACACCTTC. Protein product: CATSGGNYGYTF.